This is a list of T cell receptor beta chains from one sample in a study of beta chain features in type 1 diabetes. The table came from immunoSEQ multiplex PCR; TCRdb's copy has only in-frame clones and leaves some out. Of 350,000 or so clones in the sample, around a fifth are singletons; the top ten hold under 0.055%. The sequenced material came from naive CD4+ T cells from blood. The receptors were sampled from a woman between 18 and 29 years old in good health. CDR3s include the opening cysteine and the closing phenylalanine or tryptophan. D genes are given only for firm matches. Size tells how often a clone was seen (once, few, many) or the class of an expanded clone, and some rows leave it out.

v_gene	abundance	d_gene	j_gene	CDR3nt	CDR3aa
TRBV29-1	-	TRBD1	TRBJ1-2	TGCAGCGTCCCCCACCTTAAGACAGGGCCGAACTATGGCTACACCTTC	CSVPHLKTGPNYGYTF
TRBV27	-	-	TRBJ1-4	TGTGCCAGCAGTTCGCGAGTCCGACTGCGGTCCCTGAATGAAAAACTGTTTTTT	CASSSRVRLRSLNEKLFF
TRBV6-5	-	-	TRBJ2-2	TGTGCCAGCAGTTACTCGTCCAGAATCACCGGGGAGCTGTTTTTT	CASSYSSRITGELFF
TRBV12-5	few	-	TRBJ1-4	TGTGCTAGTGGCATTCAACAGAAACTGTTTTTT	CASGIQQKLFF
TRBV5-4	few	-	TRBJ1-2	TGTGCCAGCAGCTTGCTGACAGCTTCTAACTATGGCTACACCTTC	CASSLLTASNYGYTF
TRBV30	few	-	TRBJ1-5	TGTGCCTGGAGTCTTAATGATCAGCCCCAGCATTTT	CAWSLNDQPQHF
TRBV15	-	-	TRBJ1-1	TGTGCCACCAGCAGCGGGGGATCTACTGAAGCTTTCTTT	CATSSGGSTEAFF
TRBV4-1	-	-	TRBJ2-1	TGCGCCAGCAGCCAAGATAACCGGGGGTCTAGAGAGCAGTTCTTC	CASSQDNRGSREQFF
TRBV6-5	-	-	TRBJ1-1	TGTGCCAGCAGTTCGGGGTTCAGAGCTTTCTTT	CASSSGFRAFF
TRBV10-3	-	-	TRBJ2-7	TGTGCCATCGGAGGCAACACCTACGAGCAGTACTTC	CAIGGNTYEQYF
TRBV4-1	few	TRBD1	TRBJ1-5	TGCGCCGGGGAACAGGGGAGGAAAAACAATCAGCCCCAGCATTTT	CAGEQGRKNNQPQHF
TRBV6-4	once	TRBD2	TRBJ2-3	TGTGCCAGCAGTGACTCAAGCGGGGGCTCCGCAGATACGCAGTATTTT	CASSDSSGGSADTQYF
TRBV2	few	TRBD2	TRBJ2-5	TGTGCCAGCAGTGAAGCTAGCGGGATTGAGACCCAGTACTTC	CASSEASGIETQYF
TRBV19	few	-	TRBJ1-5	TGTGCCAGTAGAGAGGGCAATCAGCCCCAGCATTTT	CASREGNQPQHF
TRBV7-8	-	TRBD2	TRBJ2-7	TGTGCCAGCAGCCCGAGACGGGGGGGGTCACACGAGCAGTACTTC	CASSPRRGGSHEQYF
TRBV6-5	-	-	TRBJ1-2	TGTGCCAGCAGCACCGGGACTACCTATGGCTACACCTTC	CASSTGTTYGYTF
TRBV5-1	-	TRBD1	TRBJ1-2	TGCGCCAGCAGCCTCAACGACAGGGTCTATGGCTACACCTTC	CASSLNDRVYGYTF
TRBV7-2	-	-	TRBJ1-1	TGTGCCAGCAGCCCCCGTTTTGGGGGGACTGAAGCTTTCTTT	CASSPRFGGTEAFF
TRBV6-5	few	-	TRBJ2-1	TGTGCCAGCAGTTTCCCCGGGGGTAATGAGCAGTTCTTC	CASSFPGGNEQFF
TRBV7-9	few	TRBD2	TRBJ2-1	TGTGCCAGCAGCCCTTCGGGCGGGAGTGATGAGCAGTTCTTC	CASSPSGGSDEQFF
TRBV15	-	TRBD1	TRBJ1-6	TGTGCCACCAGCAGGGGACAGGGGGATTCACCCCTCCACTTT	CATSRGQGDSPLHF
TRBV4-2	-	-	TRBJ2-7	TGTGCCAGCAGCCAAGATCAGGGGAAACTCTACGAGCAGTACTTC	CASSQDQGKLYEQYF
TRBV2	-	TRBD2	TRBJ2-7	TGTGCCAGCAGTCTACAGGGACTAGCGGCCGGGTACGAGCAGTACTTC	CASSLQGLAAGYEQYF
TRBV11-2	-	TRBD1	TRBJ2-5	TGTGCCAGCAGCTCAGGGGGATCCCAAGAGACCCAGTACTTC	CASSSGGSQETQYF